The sequence of this T cell receptor beta chain was determined in a study of PD-L1 blockade in urothelial cancer. Study as a whole: Patients commenced atezolizumab at some point between 2014 and 2016, and it was given at 1,200 mg intravenously every 3 weeks. Median T cell yield per blood sample was around 130,000 cells.

The time point denotes: pretreatment peripheral blood. Germline V lookup: CDR1 MNHEY, CDR2 SVGAGI. The ends were cut back, 6 bases at V and 5 bases at J, with 17 bases in the middle. The CDR3 spans 14 residues. Sequencing used immunoSEQ multiplex PCR; TCRdb keeps in-frame clones, though not all of them. The profile shows fewer than 65,000 clones, 70% to 90% of them singletons. The chain carries TRBV6-5 and TRBJ2-7; the D gene is possibly TRBD1 (5 bases). The clonotype comes from a man in his 70s with urothelial cancer. This specimen was PBMCs, taken around atezolizumab (anti-PD-L1) treatment. The CDR3 here is CASSLDSPPNEQYF. For the CDR3, the DNA is TGTGCCAGCAGCCTCGACAGTCCCCCAAACGAGCAGTACTTC.